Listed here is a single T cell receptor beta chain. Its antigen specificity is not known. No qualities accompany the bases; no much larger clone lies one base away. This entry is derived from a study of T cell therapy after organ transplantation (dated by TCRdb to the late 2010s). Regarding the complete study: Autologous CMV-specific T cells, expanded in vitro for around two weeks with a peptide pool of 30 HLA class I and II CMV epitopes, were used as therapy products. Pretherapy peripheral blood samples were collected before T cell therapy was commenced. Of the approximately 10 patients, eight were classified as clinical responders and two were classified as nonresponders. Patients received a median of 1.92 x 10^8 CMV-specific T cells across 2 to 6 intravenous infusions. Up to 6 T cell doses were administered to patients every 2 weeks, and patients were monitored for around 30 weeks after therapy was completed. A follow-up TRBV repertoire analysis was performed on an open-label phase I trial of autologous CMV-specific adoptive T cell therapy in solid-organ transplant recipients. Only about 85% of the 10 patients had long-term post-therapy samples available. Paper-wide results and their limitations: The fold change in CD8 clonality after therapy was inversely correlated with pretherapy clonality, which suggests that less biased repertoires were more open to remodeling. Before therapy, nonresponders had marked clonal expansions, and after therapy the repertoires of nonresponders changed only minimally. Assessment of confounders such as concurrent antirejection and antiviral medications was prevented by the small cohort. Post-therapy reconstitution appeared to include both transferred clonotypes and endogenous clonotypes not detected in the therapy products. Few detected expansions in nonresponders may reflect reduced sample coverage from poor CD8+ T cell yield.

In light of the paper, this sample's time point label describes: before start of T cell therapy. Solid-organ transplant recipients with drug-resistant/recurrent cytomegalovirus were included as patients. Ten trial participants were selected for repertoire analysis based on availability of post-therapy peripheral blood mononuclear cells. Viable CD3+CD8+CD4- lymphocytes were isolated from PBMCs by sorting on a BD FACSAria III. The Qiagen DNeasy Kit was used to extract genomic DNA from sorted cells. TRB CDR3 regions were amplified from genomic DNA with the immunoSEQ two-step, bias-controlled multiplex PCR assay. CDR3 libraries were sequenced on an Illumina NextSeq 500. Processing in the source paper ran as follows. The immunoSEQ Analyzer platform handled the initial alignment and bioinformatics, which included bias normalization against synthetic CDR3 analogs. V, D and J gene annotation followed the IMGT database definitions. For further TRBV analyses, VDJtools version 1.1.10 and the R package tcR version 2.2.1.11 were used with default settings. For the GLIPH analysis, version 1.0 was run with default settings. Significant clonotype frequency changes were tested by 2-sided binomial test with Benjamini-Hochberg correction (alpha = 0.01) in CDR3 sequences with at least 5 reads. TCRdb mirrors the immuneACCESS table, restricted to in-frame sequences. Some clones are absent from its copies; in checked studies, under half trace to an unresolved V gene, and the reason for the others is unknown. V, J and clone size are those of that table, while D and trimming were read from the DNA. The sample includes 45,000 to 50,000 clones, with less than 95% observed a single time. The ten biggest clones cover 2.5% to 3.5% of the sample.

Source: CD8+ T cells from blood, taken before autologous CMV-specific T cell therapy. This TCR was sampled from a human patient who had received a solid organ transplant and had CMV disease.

The nucleotide sequence reads TGCGCCAGCAGCGAGGGTGCCGGGACACCGGCTTACGAGCAGTACTTC. Its protein reads: CASSEGAGTPAYEQYF. In this chain, TRBV4-1 is recombined with TRBJ2-7; TRBD1 is possibly the D segment (6 matching bases). Looking up the germline V gene yields CDR1 MGHRA and CDR2 YSYEKL. The CDR3 has 16 amino acids, counting the end cysteine and phenylalanine. Left in the record is the CDR3 DNA by itself, 48 bases read in frame from the first base. The V and J ends are trimmed by 5 bases and 4 bases, leaving 21 bases between them.